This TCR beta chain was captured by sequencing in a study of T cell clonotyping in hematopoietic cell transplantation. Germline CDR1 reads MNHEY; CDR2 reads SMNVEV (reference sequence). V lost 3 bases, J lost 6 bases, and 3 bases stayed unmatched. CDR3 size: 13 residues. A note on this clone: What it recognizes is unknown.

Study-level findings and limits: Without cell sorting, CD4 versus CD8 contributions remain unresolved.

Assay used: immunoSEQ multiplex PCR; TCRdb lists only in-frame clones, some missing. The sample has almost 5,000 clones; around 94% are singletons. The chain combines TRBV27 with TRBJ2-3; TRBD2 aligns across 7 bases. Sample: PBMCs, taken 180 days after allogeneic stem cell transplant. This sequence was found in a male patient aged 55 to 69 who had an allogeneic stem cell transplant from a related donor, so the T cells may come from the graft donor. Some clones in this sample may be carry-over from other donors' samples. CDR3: CASSFTSADTQYF. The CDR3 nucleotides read TGTGCCAGCAGTTTCACTAGCGCGGATACGCAGTATTTT.